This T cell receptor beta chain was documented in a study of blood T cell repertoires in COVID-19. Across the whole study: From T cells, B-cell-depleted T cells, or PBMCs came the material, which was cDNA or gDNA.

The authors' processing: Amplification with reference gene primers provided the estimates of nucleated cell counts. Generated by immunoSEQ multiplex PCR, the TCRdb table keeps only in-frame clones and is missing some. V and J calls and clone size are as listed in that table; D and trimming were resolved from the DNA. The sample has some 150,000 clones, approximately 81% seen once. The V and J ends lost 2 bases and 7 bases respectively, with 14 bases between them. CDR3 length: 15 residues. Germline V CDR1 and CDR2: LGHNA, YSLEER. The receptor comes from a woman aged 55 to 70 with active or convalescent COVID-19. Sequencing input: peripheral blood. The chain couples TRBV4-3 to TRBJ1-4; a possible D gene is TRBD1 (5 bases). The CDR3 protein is CASSQRVGPGEKLFF. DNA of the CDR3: TGCGCCAGCAGCCAACGGGTGGGGCCAGGTGAAAAACTGTTTTTT.